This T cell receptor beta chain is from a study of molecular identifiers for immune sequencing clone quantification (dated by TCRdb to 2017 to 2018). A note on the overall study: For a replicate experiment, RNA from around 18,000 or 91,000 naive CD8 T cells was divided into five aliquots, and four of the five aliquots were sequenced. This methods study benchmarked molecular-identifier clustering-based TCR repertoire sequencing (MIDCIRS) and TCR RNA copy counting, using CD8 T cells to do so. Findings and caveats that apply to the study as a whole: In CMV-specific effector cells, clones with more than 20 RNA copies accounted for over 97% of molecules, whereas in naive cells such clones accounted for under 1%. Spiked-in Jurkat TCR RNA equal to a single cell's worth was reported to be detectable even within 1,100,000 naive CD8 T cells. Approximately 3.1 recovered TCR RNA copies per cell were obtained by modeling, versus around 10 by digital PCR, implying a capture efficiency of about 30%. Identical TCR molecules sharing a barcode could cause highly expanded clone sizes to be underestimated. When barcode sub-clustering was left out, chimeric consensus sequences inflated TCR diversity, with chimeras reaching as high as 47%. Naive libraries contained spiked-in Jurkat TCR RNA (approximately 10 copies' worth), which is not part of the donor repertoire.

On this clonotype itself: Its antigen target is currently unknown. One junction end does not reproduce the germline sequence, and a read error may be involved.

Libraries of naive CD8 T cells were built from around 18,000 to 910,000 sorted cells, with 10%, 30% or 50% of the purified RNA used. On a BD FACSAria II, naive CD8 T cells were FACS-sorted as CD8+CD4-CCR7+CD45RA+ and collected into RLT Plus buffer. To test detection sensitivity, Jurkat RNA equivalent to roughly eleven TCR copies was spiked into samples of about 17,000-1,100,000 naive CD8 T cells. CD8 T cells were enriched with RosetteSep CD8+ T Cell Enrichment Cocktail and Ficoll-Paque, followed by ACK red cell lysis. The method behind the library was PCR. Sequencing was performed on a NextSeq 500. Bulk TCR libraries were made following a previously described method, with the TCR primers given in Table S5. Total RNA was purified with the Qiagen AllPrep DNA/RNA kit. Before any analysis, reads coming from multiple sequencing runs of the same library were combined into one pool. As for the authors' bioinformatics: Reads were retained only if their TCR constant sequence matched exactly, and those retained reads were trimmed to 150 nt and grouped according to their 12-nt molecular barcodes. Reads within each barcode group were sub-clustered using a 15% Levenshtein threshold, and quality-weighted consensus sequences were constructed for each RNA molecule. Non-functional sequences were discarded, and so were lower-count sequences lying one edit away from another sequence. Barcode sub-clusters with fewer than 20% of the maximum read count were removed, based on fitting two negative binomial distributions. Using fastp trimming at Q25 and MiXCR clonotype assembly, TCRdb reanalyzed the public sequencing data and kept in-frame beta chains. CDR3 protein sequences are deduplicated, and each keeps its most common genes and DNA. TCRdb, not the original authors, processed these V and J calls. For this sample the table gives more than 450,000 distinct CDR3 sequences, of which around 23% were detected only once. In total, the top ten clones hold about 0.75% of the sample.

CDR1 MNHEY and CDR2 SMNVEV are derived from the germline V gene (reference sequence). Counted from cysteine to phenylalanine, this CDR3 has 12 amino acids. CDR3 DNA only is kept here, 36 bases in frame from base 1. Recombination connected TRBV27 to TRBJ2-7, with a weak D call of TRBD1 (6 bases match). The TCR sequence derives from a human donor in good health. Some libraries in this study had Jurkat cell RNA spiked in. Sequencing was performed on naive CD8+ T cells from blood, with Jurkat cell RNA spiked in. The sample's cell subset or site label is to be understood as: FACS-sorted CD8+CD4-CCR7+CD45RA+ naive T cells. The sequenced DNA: TGTGCCAGCAGTTCACAGGGTTACGAGCTGTACTTC. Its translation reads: CASSSQGYELYF.